Here is one T cell receptor (beta chain) with its context. The Seattle patients joined while their infection was active and were tracked longitudinally afterward. In the original analysis: Amplification from reference gene primers served as the basis for estimated nucleated cell counts. The data were produced by immunoSEQ multiplex PCR, yet TCRdb's version contains in-frame clones alone and is incomplete. V and J calls and clone size follow that table, whereas D and trimming were derived from the DNA. The sample holds about 170,000 clones, approximately 82% seen once. The data belong to a study of blood T cell repertoires in COVID-19. Study details: Sites in the United States, Italy and Spain provided acute and convalescent COVID-19 samples. Sources were T cells, B-cell-depleted T cells, or PBMCs; the material itself was cDNA or gDNA.

Trimming shortened V by 7 bases and J by 8 bases, and 11 bases separated the two germline ends. The length of the CDR3 is 11 residues. Germline CDR1 reads SNHLY; CDR2 reads FYNNEI. This clonotype was sampled from a woman in her forties with COVID-19, enrolled during active disease. Sequenced material: peripheral blood. This chain uses TRBV2 with TRBJ1-1; tentatively, D is TRBD1 (6 bases). CDR3: CASTFGQEAFF. CDR3 in DNA: TGTGCCAGCACCTTCGGACAGGAAGCTTTCTTT. Supplemented by reference TRBV2 and TRBJ1-1, the full variable domain reads EPEVTQTPSHQVTQMGQEVILRCVPISNHLYFYWYRQILGQKVEFLVSFYNNEISEKSEIFDDQFSVERPDGSNFTLKIRSTKLEDSAMYFCASTFGQEAFFGQGTRLTVV.